These 7 T cell receptor beta chains came from one sample sequenced in a study of T cell repertoires in cytomegalovirus infection. Each CDR3 protein gets one entry after TCRdb re-called the reads with MiXCR. The table records tens of thousands of distinct CDR3 sequences, about 20% of them present only once. Their antigens remain unidentified. Input material: PBMCs, sequenced either directly or after in vitro stimulation (not recorded which). Receptors were obtained from a human donor in good health (CMV status not recorded). Some clones in this sample may be carry-over from other donors' samples.

This clonotype appeared many times. CDR3 residues: CASSRGTGTGNTIYF. In DNA, the CDR3 is TGTGCCAGCAGCCGAGGGACAGGGACTGGAAACACCATATATTTT. V is TRBV2 and J is TRBJ1-3, with TRBD1 matching over 9 bases. Germline V gives CDR1 SNHLY, CDR2 FYNNEI. Trimming took 6 bases from V and 2 from J; bases not matched to a gene: 5. The CDR3 is made up of 15 amino acids.

This clonotype was observed a handful of times. The chain employs TRBV29-1 and TRBJ1-3; 8 nucleotides line up with TRBD1. The CDR3 has 14 amino acids. J lost 0 bases, V lost 6 bases, and 4 bases had no gene match. Germline V lookup: CDR1 SQVTM, CDR2 ANQGSEA. This CDR3 reads CSVWTGTSGNTIYF. The CDR3 DNA reads as TGCAGCGTCTGGACAGGGACCTCTGGAAACACCATATATTTT.

This clonotype was counted at least ten times. V and J are TRBV12-3 or TRBV12-4 and TRBJ2-1; TRBD2 is a possible D gene (6 bases). The V end was cut by 9 bases, the J end by 3 bases, with 21 bases between. The CDR3 length is 16 residues. As DNA, the CDR3 is TGTGCCAGTCTCTTCGGGACTCCTCGGTTCTACAATGAGCAGTTCTTC. It encodes CASLFGTPRFYNEQFF.

The V gene is TRBV12-3 or TRBV12-4, the J gene TRBJ2-3; D is unresolved. This CDR3 is 11 amino acids long. V gave up 0 bases and J gave up 10 bases, with 5 bases separating them. CDR3 in DNA: TGTGCCAGCAGTTTAGCTGGGGCGCAGTATTTT. It is translated as CASSLAGAQYF.

There are many counts of this clonotype. This sequence joins TRBV7-8 and TRBJ2-2; D gene ambiguous. This CDR3 region has 14 residues. Per the germline V gene, CDR1 is SGHVS and CDR2 is FQNEAQ. Trimming stripped 2 bases from V and 0 bases from J, with 4 bases between. The DNA for the CDR3 is TGTGCCAGCAGCTTACCCGCGAACACCGGGGAGCTGTTTTTT. Translation: CASSLPANTGELFF.

This clonotype has at least ten counts. V is TRBV28 and J is TRBJ2-2, with D possibly being TRBD2 (7 bases). V lost 7 bases and J 5 bases, leaving 20 bases between the germline ends. Germline CDR1 reads MDHEN; CDR2 reads SYDVKM. The CDR3 sequence is 16 residues long. The CDR3 DNA sequence: TGTGCCAGCACCCGCAGTGGGGGGGCGCGGACCGGGGAGCTGTTTTTT. Translation: CASTRSGGARTGELFF. The full variable domain, its missing parts supplied by reference TRBV28 and TRBJ2-2, is DVKVTQSSRYLVKRTGEKVFLECVQDMDHENMFWYRQDPGLGLRLIYFSYDVKMKEKGDIPEGYSVSREKKERFSLILESASTNQTSMYLCASTRSGGARTGELFFGEGSRLTVL.

Many counts were recorded for this clonotype. The chain couples TRBV7-4 to TRBJ2-4; D is perhaps TRBD2 (6 bases). The length of the CDR3 is 18 residues. The V end lost 5 bases, the J end lost 0 bases, and 20 bases lay between the germline ends. Per germline, CDR1 SGHVT and CDR2 SQSDAQ. Written as DNA, the CDR3 is TGTGCCAGCAGCAACCGGGACTCGGGATTAGAAGCCAAAAACATTCAGTACTTC. It specifies CASSNRDSGLEAKNIQYF. The variable domain in full, with the rest retrieved from reference TRBV7-4 and TRBJ2-4, is GAGVSQSPRYKVAKRGRDVALRCDSISGHVTLYWYRQTLGQGSEVLTYSQSDAQRDKSGRPSGRFSAERPERSVSTLKIQRTEQGDSAVYLCASSNRDSGLEAKNIQYFGAGTRLSVL.